The clone carrying this TCR beta chain was detected only a few times. The CDR3 runs to 17 residues. Germline CDR1 and CDR2: MNHEY and SVGAGI. With V trimmed by 2 bases and J by 2 bases, 10 bases remained unmatched. One entry per CDR3 protein results from TCRdb running MiXCR on the 5' RACE reads. Among some 150,000 distinct CDR3 sequences, around 27% were seen once, and the ten largest hold approximately 25%. These data originate in a study of T-cell memory formation after mild COVID-19. The sequenced material came from PBMCs or a T cell subset sorted from them (not recorded which). The chain couples TRBV6-5 to TRBJ1-1; 8 nucleotides line up with TRBD1. The source is an adult woman who had mild COVID-19 (a few samples of this study predate the infection). Cell type and time point are not known. The CDR3 region has the DNA TGTGCCAGCAGTTACAAGGGACAGGAACTCTTCAACACTGAAGCTTTCTTT. It codes for CASSYKGQELFNTEAFF.